This entry is about one T cell receptor beta chain. The data were obtained in a study of blood T cell repertoires in COVID-19. As for the study in general: Sample material is recorded as cDNA or gDNA derived from T cells, B-cell-depleted T cells, or PBMCs.

Some clones are missing from TCRdb's copy, which holds only in-frame ones; the method was immunoSEQ multiplex PCR. The sample lists hundreds of thousands of clones, 87% seen once, with about 1.9% in the top ten. Sequenced material: PBMCs or T cells enriched from blood (not recorded which). The sequence was obtained from a man aged 35 to 55 in a cohort exposed to, infected with or recovered from COVID-19 (not recorded which).

The CDR3 spells CASSPPGLGGAKNIQYF. The CDR3 DNA reads as TGTGCCAGCTCACCTCCCGGCCTCGGGGGGGCCAAAAACATTCAGTACTTC. The rearrangement uses TRBV18 and TRBJ2-4, with 7 bases matching TRBD2. CDR1 is KGHSH, CDR2 LQKENI, per germline. The J segment lost 1 base and the V segment lost 3 bases, leaving 9 bases of the junction unmatched. The CDR3 covers 17 residues.